Sequencing of this TCR beta chain was carried out in a study of cytomegalovirus exposure and HLA in healthy donors. CDR3 length equals 16 residues. The V gene lost 5 bases and the J gene lost 7 bases, with 23 bases spanning the gap. The V gene's germline CDR1 is LNHDA and CDR2 SQIVND (reference sequence). PCR amplification relied on 60 Vbeta primers (plus 13 Jbeta primers). The method was immunoSEQ multiplex PCR; TCRdb's version includes in-frame clones alone and lacks a portion of them. The sample table sets out about 210,000 clones. The TCR was taken from a woman aged 25-40 years in good health and CMV-seropositive. The source material was PBMCs. The chain is built from TRBV19 and TRBJ1-1, with D hard to call. CDR3 in DNA: TGTGCCAGTAGTGTTGGAGGAATGACGGCTCTAGGTGAAGCTTTCTTT. Residues: CASSVGGMTALGEAFF.